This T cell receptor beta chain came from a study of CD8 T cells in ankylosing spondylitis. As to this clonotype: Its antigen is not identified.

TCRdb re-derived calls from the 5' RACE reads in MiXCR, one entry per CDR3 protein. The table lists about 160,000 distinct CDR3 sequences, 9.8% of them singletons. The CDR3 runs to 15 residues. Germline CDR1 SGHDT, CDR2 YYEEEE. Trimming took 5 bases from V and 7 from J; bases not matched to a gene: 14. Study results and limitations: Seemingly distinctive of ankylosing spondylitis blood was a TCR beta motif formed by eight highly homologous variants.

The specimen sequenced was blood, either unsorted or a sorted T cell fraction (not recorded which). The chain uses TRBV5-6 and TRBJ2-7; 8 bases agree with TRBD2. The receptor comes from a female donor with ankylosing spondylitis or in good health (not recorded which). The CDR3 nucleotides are TGTGCCAGCAGAATGGGGTCTAGCGGGTCTTGGGAGCAGTACTTC. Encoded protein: CASRMGSSGSWEQYF.